The 22 T cell receptor beta chains in this list originate from one sample, sequenced in a study of control samples from healthy donors and cancer patients. This table comes from immunoSEQ multiplex PCR, and its TCRdb copy is limited to in-frame clones, with some not included. The sample contains 150,000 to 200,000 clones, roughly 89% of which appear only once. Input material: blood. Receptor source: a woman aged 50 to 65 in good health.

The CDR3 DNA reads TGTGCCAGCAGTTACGCGGCTCCCCCTGAGCAGTTCTTC. The encoded protein is CASSYAAPPEQFF. J is TRBJ2-1 and V is TRBV6-2 or TRBV6-3, with unresolved D. Trimming removed 2 bases from V and 9 bases from J, with 11 bases in between. There are 13 residues in the CDR3. Germline V lookup: CDR1 MNHEY, CDR2 SVGEGT.

The chain recombines TRBV24-1 with TRBJ1-5; D gene unclear. V lost 3 bases to trimming and J lost 7 bases, with 15 bases between them. Germline CDR1 and CDR2: KGHDR and SFDVKD. The CDR3 runs to 15 residues. CDR3 in amino acids: CATSDAKKIDQPQHF. CDR3 nucleotide sequence: TGTGCCACCAGTGATGCCAAGAAGATAGACCAGCCCCAGCATTTT.

This clone was picked up one time. The CDR3 spells CASSVGAGRGETQYF. The CDR3 region has the DNA TGTGCCAGCAGCGTCGGGGCGGGGAGGGGAGAGACCCAGTACTTC. V is TRBV7-9 and J is TRBJ2-5, with 7 bases lining up with TRBD2. The CDR3 has 15 amino acids. Germline V gives CDR1 SEHNR, CDR2 FQNEAQ (reference sequence). Trimming took 5 bases from V and 4 from J; bases not matched to a gene: 10.

V gene TRBV27 combines with J gene TRBJ1-4; D unresolved. The CDR3 consists of 10 residues. Germline V gene lookup returns CDR1 MNHEY and CDR2 SMNVEV (reference sequence). V lost 9 bases and J lost 7, with 6 bases in between. The CDR3 DNA sequence: TGTGCCAGGAGCGGTGAAAAACTGTTTTTT. Translation gives CARSGEKLFF.

The rearrangement links TRBV7-2 to TRBJ1-5; 7 bases are shared with TRBD1. Germline lookup yields CDR1 SGHTA and CDR2 FQGNSA. The ends lost 5 bases at V and 6 bases at J; junction bases unmatched: 4. The CDR3 spans 13 residues. In DNA form, the CDR3 reads TGTGCCAGCAGCATACGACAGGGTCAGCCCCAGCATTTT. It specifies CASSIRQGQPQHF.

The CDR3 loop reads CASSRGGISYEQYF. CDR3 DNA sequence: TGTGCCAGCAGCAGGGGTGGGATAAGCTACGAGCAGTACTTC. The chain is built from TRBV6-5 and TRBJ2-7, with D perhaps matching TRBD1 (6 bases). CDR3 length: 14 amino acids. CDR1 is MNHEY and CDR2 is SVGAGI in the germline V gene. Trimming cost V 6 bases and J 3 bases, with 15 bases left between them.

The genes are TRBV6-5 and TRBJ2-1; D is uncertain. Trimming stripped 2 bases from V and 5 bases from J, with 13 bases between. Germline-derived CDR1 and CDR2 are MNHEY and SVGAGI. The CDR3 runs 15 residues. DNA of the CDR3: TGTGCCAGCAGTTACGGCCTTGGCCGGGACAATGAGCAGTTCTTC. Translating gives CASSYGLGRDNEQFF.

The J gene is TRBJ1-6, the V gene TRBV2, with a weak D call TRBD1 (6 bases). Trimming removed 4 bases at V and 2 bases at J, with 9 bases between. The CDR3 sequence is 15 residues long. CDR1 SNHLY and CDR2 FYNNEI come from the germline V gene. The CDR3 protein is CASSGGAAYNSPLHF. The CDR3 bases are TGTGCCAGCAGTGGGGGGGCCGCCTATAATTCACCCCTCCACTTT.

The chain combines TRBV5-1 with TRBJ2-7; possibly TRBD1 for D (6 bases). The germline V gene has CDR1 SGHRS and CDR2 YFSETQ. Trimming took 2 bases from V and 1 from J, leaving 13 bases between them. This CDR3 region has 15 residues. The CDR3 DNA is TGCGCCAGCAGCTTCCAGGGGATTACTTCCTACGAGCAGTACTTC. As protein: CASSFQGITSYEQYF.

The V call is TRBV6-1, the J call TRBJ1-5; D unclear. The V end lost 3 bases, the J end lost 0 bases, and 6 bases lay between the germline ends. The CDR3 is 14 residues long. Per germline, CDR1 MNHNS and CDR2 SASEGT. CDR3 in DNA: TGTGCCAGCAGTGAGGGGTATAGCAATCAGCCCCAGCATTTT. Protein: CASSEGYSNQPQHF.

The chain carries TRBV2 and TRBJ2-3; 10 bases map to TRBD1. Germline lookup yields CDR1 SNHLY and CDR2 FYNNEI. The CDR3 is 16 amino acids. Trimming cost V 8 bases and J 1 base; bases outside gene matches: 9. The CDR3 region has the DNA TGTGCCAGCTCAAGACGACAGGGGGCTCGCACAGATACGCAGTATTTT. It encodes CASSRRQGARTDTQYF. Variable domain in full (rest from reference TRBV2 and TRBJ2-3): EPEVTQTPSHQVTQMGQEVILRCVPISNHLYFYWYRQILGQKVEFLVSFYNNEISEKSEIFDDQFSVERPDGSNFTLKIRSTKLEDSAMYFCASSRRQGARTDTQYFGPGTRLTVL.

V is TRBV12-3 or TRBV12-4 and J is TRBJ1-2; 8 bases are a match to TRBD1. This CDR3 region has 13 residues. V shed 4 bases and J 7 bases; nucleotides not matched to a gene: 5. The CDR3 coding sequence is TGTGCCAGCAGTTGGGACAGGTTCTCTGGCTACACCTTC. Its protein product is CASSWDRFSGYTF.

CDR3 bases: TGTGCCAGCAATACTGACAGGGGTTATGACTATGGCTACACCTTC. It yields the protein CASNTDRGYDYGYTF. The chain links TRBV28 to TRBJ1-2; TRBD1 agrees at 8 bases. Unmatched junction bases numbered 10, after V lost 7 bases and J lost 3 bases. The CDR3 runs 15 residues. CDR1 and CDR2 from the germline V gene are MDHEN and SYDVKM.

This clone occurred once. CDR3 in DNA: TGTGCCATCAGTCCCACCCTAGACAAGAGGAATGGCTACACCTTC. This encodes CAISPTLDKRNGYTF. The J gene is TRBJ1-2, the V gene TRBV10-3; D ambiguous. This CDR3 region has 15 residues. V shed 5 bases and J shed 6 bases, with 19 bases lying between them. Germline V gene data show CDR1 as ENHRY and CDR2 as SYGVKD.

V is TRBV29-1 and J is TRBJ2-3; 8 bases map to TRBD2. Unmatched junction bases numbered 6, after V lost 7 bases and J lost 6 bases. The CDR3 extends over 12 amino acids. The germline CDR1 and CDR2 sequences are SQVTM and ANQGSEA. The CDR3 DNA reads as TGCAGCGCCCAGCGGGGGAGGGATACGCAGTATTTT. It encodes CSAQRGRDTQYF.

In its sample, this clone was seen once. V and J are TRBV5-4 and TRBJ2-7, with D unclear. Germline CDR1 SGHNT, CDR2 YYREEE (reference sequence). This CDR3 comprises 14 residues. Trimming shortened V by 0 bases and J by 3 bases, and 10 bases separated the two germline ends. The CDR3, as DNA: TGTGCCAGCAGCTTGGCAGCAGACGTCTACGAGCAGTACTTC. This codes for CASSLAADVYEQYF. Full variable domain (rest looked up from reference TRBV5-4 and TRBJ2-7): ETGVTQSPTHLIKTRGQQVTLRCSSQSGHNTVSWYQQALGQGPQFIFQYYREEENGRGNFPPRFSGLQFPNYSSELNVNALELDDSALYLCASSLAADVYEQYFGPGTRLTVT.

The V gene is TRBV18, the J gene TRBJ1-5; D unresolved. This CDR3 is 14 amino acids long. Trimming left V 6 bases short and J 1 base short, with 10 bases between. The germline CDR1 and CDR2 sequences are KGHSH and LQKENI. The CDR3 is CASSALGSNQPQHF. In nucleotides, the CDR3 is TGTGCCAGCTCTGCTCTTGGAAGCAATCAGCCCCAGCATTTT.

The V and J genes are TRBV28 and TRBJ1-4; 7 bases match TRBD1. Trimming at V came to 6 bases and at J to 2 bases, leaving 0 bases not matched to a gene. CDR3 length: 13 residues. Germline V CDR1 and CDR2: MDHEN, SYDVKM. CDR3 nucleotide sequence: TGTGCCAGCAGGGACAGGACTAATGAAAAACTGTTTTTT. It is translated as CASRDRTNEKLFF. The full variable domain, with the rest looked up from reference TRBV28 and TRBJ1-4, is DVKVTQSSRYLVKRTGEKVFLECVQDMDHENMFWYRQDPGLGLRLIYFSYDVKMKEKGDIPEGYSVSREKKERFSLILESASTNQTSMYLCASRDRTNEKLFFGSGTQLSVL.

The rearrangement joins TRBV3-1 (or the pseudogene TRBV3-2) to TRBJ1-6; D uncertain. The CDR3 is 17 residues long. V was shortened by 4 bases and J by 4 bases, with 17 bases between the two germline ends. Germline-derived CDR1 and CDR2 are LGHDT and YNNKEL (reference sequence). The CDR3 region is CASSPHRGSGYNSPLHF. For the CDR3, the DNA is TGTGCCAGCAGCCCGCATCGGGGATCAGGTTATAATTCACCCCTCCACTTT.

The sample holds one count of this clone. This chain connects TRBV6-4 to TRBJ2-4; TRBD1 might be the D (5 bases). V lost 2 bases to trimming and J lost 0 bases, with 32 bases between them. This CDR3 comprises 23 residues. Germline CDR1 MRHNA, CDR2 SNTAGT. In DNA form, the CDR3 reads TGTGCCAGCAGTGACCCAGGGTCGGAACCCCGGGTCCTTTGGGTGCAAGCCAAAAACATTCAGTACTTC. This gives the protein CASSDPGSEPRVLWVQAKNIQYF.

This clone was counted a single time. The CDR3 DNA sequence: TGTGCTGTGGGTGGGGGGCAGGCCACTGAAGCTTTCTTT. Its protein is CAVGGGQATEAFF. This sequence joins TRBV6-6 and TRBJ1-1; D might be TRBD1 (6 bases). CDR1 and CDR2 from the germline V gene are MNHNY and SVGAGI (reference sequence). The CDR3 is made up of 13 amino acids.

The rearrangement joins TRBV13 to TRBJ2-5; 9 nucleotides match TRBD2. Germline loops: CDR1 PRHDT, CDR2 FYEKMQ (reference sequence). With 5 bases clipped from V and 4 bases from J, the junction kept 14 bases outside the gene matches. The CDR3 extends over 17 amino acids. The CDR3 protein is CASSKRASGIAGETQYF. The CDR3 region has the DNA TGTGCCAGCAGCAAAAGGGCTAGCGGGATTGCGGGAGAGACCCAGTACTTC.